Sequencing of this T cell receptor (beta chain) was carried out in a study of CD8 T cells in ankylosing spondylitis. Whole-study results and caveats: Reports of some motif variants in reactive arthritis synovial fluid and blood predate this one. The study identified a TCR beta motif of several highly homologous variants that appeared characteristic of ankylosing spondylitis blood. Clones linked to disease were reported to show significant enrichment in matched ankylosing spondylitis synovial fluid. CD8+ by phenotype, disease-linked clones were relatively rare in peripheral blood.

A word on this clonotype: Its antigen is currently unknown.

The CDR3 covers 10 residues. The V gene lost 7 bases and the J gene lost 6 bases, with 7 bases spanning the gap. Germline values: CDR1 DFQATT, CDR2 SNEGSKA (reference sequence). Preparation of TCR beta libraries was done by quantitative 5'-RACE with molecular barcodes. One entry per CDR3 protein results from TCRdb running MiXCR on the 5' RACE reads. The data show fewer than 400,000 distinct CDR3 sequences, with roughly 8% seen just once and 14% to 15% held by the top ten. The chain joins TRBV20-1 to TRBJ2-1; D unresolved. The TCR was taken from a male donor with ankylosing spondylitis. Sequencing was carried out using blood, either unsorted or a sorted T cell fraction (not recorded which). CDR3 region: CSVRFNEQFF. The CDR3 nucleotides read TGCAGTGTGCGTTTCAATGAGCAGTTCTTC.